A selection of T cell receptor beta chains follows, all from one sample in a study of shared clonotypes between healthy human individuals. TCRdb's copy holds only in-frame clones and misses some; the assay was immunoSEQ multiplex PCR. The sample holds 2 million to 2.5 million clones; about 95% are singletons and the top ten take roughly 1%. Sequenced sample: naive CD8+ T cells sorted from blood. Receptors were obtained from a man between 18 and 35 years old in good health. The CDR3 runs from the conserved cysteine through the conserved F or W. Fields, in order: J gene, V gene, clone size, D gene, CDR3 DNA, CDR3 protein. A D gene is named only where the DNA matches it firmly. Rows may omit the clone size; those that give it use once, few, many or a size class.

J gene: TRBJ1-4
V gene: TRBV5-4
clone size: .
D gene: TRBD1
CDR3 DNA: TGTGCCAGCAGCCCGGGGACAGGTTCTAATGAAAAACTGTTTTTT
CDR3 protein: CASSPGTGSNEKLFF

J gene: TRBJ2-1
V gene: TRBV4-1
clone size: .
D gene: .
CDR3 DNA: TGCGCCAGCAGTCCCATAGGACTAGAGCAGTTCTTC
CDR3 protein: CASSPIGLEQFF

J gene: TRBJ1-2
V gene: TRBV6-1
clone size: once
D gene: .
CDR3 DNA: TGTGCCAGCAGTGAATTAATCGTAATGGACTATGGCTACACCTTC
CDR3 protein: CASSELIVMDYGYTF

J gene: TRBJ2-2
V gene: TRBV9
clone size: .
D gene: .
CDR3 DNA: TGTGCCAGCAGCGTAGCCCGATCCGGGGAGCTGTTTTTT
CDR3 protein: CASSVARSGELFF

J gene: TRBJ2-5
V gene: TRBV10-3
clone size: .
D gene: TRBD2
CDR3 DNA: TGTGCCATCAGTGAAAAGGGACTAGCGGGAGTAGAGACCCAGTACTTC
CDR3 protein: CAISEKGLAGVETQYF

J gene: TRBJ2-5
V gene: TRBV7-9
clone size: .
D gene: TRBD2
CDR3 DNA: TGTGCCAGCAGCTTCACTAGCGGTGGTTCAGAGACCCAGTACTTC
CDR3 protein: CASSFTSGGSETQYF

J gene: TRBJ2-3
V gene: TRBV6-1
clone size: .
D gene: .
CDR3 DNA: TGTGCCAGCAGTGGAGGACTCATCTTGATGGGCACAGATACGCAGTATTTT
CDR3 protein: CASSGGLILMGTDTQYF

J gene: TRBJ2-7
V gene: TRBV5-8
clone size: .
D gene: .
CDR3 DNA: TGTGCCAGCAGCTTGCGGCAAGGTGAATCCTACGAGCAGTACTTC
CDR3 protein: CASSLRQGESYEQYF

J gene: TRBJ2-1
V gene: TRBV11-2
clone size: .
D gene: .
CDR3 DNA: TGTGCCAGCAGCCCGACTGTGGGGCTCTACAATGAGCAGTTCTTC
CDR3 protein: CASSPTVGLYNEQFF

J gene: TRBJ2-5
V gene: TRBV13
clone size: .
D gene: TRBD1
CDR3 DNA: TGTGCCAGCAGCAACCAGGACAGGGATCAAGAGACCCAGTACTTC
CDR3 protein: CASSNQDRDQETQYF

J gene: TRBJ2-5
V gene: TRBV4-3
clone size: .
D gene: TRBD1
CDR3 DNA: TGCGCCAGCAGCCAAACCATGACAGGGAAACAAGAGACCCAGTACTTC
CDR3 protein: CASSQTMTGKQETQYF

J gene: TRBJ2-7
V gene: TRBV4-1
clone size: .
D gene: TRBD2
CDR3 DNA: TGCGCCAGCAGCCCCGGGGGGAGCTCCTACGAGCAGTACTTC
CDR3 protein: CASSPGGSSYEQYF

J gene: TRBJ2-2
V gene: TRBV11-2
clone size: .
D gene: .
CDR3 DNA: TGTGCCAGCAGCTTAGCCCCTGGTCAGGGTTACACCGGGGAGCTGTTTTTT
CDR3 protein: CASSLAPGQGYTGELFF

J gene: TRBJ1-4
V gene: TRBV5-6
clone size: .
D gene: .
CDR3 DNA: TGTGCCAGCAGCTTGTGGGAGAGCCCTAATGAAAAACTGTTTTTT
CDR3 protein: CASSLWESPNEKLFF

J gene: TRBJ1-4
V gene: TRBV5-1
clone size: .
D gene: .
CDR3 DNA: TGCGCCAGCAGCTTGGAGGGAAATTGGGAAAAACTGTTTTTT
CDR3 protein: CASSLEGNWEKLFF

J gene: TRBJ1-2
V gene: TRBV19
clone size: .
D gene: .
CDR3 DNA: TGTGCCAGTACCCCGTCCAGTCAGTTCTATGGCTACACCTTC
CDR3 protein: CASTPSSQFYGYTF

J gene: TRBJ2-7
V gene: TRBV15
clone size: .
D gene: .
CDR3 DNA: TGTGCCACCAGCAGATGGGACGAGAGCTCCTACGAGCAGTACTTC
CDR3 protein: CATSRWDESSYEQYF

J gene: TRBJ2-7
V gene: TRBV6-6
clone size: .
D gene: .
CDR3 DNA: TGTGCCAGCAAGGAGGGTCTCTACGAGCAGTACTTC
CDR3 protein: CASKEGLYEQYF

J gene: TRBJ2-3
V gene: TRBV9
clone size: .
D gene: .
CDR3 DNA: TGTGCCAGCAGGGGTGCGGATACGCAGTATTTT
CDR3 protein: CASRGADTQYF